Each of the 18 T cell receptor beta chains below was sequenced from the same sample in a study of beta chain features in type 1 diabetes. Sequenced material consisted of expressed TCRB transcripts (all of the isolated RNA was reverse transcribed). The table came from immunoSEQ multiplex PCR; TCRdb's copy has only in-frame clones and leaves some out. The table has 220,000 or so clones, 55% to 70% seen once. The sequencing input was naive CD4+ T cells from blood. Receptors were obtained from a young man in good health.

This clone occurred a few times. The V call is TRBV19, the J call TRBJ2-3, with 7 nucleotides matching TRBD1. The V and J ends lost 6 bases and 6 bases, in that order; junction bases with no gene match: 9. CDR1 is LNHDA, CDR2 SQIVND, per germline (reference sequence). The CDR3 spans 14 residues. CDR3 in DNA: TGTGCCAGTAGCCTCGACAGGGTCGGGGATACGCAGTATTTT. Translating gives CASSLDRVGDTQYF.

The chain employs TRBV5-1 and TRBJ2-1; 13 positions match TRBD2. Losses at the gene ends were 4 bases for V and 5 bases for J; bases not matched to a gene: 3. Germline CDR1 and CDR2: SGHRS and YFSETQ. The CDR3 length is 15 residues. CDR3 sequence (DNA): TGCGCCAGCAGCACCGGGACTAGCGGGAACAATGAGCAGTTCTTC. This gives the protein CASSTGTSGNNEQFF. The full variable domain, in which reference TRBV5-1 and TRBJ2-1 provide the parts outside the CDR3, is KAGVTQTPRYLIKTRGQQVTLSCSPISGHRSVSWYQQTPGQGLQFLFEYFSETQRNKGNFPGRFSGRQFSNSRSEMNVSTLELGDSALYLCASSTGTSGNNEQFFGPGTRLTVL.

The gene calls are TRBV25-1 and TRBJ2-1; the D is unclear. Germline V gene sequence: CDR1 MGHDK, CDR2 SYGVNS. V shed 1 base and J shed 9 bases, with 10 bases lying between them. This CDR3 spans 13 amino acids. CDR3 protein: CASSECLVCEQFF. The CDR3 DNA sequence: TGTGCCAGCAGTGAATGCCTAGTGTGTGAGCAGTTCTTC. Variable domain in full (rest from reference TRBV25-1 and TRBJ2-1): EADIYQTPRYLVIGTGKKITLECSQTMGHDKMYWYQQDPGMELHLIHYSYGVNSTEKGDLSSESTVSRIRTEHFPLTLESARPSHTSQYLCASSECLVCEQFFGPGTRLTVL.

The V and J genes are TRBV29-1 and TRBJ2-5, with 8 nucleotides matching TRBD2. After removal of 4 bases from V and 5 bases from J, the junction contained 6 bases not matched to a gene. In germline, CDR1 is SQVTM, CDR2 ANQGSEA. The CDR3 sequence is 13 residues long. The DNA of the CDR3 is TGCAGCGTTGCAAGCGGGGGACGGGAGACCCAGTACTTC. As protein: CSVASGGRETQYF.

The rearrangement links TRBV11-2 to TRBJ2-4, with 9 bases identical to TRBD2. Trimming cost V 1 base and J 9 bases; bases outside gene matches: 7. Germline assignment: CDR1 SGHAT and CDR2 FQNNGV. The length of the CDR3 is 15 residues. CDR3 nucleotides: TGTGCCAGCAGCTTAGGAGTAGCGGGAGATTTCATTCAGTACTTC. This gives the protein CASSLGVAGDFIQYF.

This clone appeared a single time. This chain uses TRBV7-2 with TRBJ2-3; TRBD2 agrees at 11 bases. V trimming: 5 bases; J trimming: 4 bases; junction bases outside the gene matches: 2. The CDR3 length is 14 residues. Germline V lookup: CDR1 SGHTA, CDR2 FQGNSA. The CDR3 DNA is TGTGCCAGCAGCGTGGGACTAGCGGCAGATACGCAGTATTTT. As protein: CASSVGLAADTQYF.

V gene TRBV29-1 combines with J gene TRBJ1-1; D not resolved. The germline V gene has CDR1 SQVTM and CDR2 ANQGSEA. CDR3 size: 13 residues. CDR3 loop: CSIITGSNTEAFF. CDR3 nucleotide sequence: TGCAGTATAATCACTGGGTCGAACACTGAAGCTTTCTTT. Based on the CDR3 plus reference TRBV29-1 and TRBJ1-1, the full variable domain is SAVISQKPSRDICQRGTSLTIQCQVDSQVTMMFWYRQQPGQSLTLIATANQGSEATYESGFVIDKFPISRPNLTFSTLTVSNMSPEDSSIYLCSIITGSNTEAFFGQGTRLTVV.

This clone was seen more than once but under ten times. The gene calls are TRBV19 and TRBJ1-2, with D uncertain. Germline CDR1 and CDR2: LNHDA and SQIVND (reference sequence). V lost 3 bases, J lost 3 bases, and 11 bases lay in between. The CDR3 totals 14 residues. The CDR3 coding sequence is TGTGCCAGTAGTATCGCTGGGGATGACTATGGCTACACCTTC. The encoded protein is CASSIAGDDYGYTF. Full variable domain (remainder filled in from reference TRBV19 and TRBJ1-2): DGGITQSPKYLFRKEGQNVTLSCEQNLNHDAMYWYRQDPGQGLRLIYYSQIVNDFQKGDIAEGYSVSREKKESFPLTVTSAQKNPTAFYLCASSIAGDDYGYTFGSGTRLTVV.

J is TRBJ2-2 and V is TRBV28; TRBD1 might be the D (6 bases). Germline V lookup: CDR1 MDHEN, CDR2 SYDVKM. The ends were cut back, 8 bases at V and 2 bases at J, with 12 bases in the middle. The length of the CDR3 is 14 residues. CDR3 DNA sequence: TGTGCCAGCGGAACAGGGCCTAACACCGGGGAGCTGTTTTTT. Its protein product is CASGTGPNTGELFF.

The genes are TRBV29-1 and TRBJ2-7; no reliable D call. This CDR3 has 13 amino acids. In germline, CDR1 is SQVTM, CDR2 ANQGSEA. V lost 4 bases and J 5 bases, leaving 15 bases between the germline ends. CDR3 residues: CSVVGILIDEQYF. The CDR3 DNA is TGCAGCGTTGTAGGGATTCTGATTGACGAGCAGTACTTC.

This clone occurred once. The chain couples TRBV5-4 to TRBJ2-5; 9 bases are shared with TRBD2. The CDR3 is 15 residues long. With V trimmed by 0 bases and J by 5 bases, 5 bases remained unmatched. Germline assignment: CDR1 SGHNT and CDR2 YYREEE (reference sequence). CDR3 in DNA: TGTGCCAGCAGCTTGGTTGGGACTAGCATGGAGACCCAGTACTTC. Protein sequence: CASSLVGTSMETQYF.

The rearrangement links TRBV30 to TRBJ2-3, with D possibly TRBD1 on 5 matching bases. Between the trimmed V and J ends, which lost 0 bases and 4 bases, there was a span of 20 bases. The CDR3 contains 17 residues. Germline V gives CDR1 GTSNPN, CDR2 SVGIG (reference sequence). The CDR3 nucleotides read TGTGCCTGGAGTGTACGCCCTGCAGGGTCGGTTGCAGATACGCAGTATTTT. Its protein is CAWSVRPAGSVADTQYF.

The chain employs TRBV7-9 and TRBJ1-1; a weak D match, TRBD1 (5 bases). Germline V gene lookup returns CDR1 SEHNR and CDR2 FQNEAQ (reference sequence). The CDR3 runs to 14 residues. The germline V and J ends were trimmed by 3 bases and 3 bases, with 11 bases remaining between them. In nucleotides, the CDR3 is TGTGCCAGCAGCTTCACTGGGGCGGACACTGAAGCTTTCTTT. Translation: CASSFTGADTEAFF.

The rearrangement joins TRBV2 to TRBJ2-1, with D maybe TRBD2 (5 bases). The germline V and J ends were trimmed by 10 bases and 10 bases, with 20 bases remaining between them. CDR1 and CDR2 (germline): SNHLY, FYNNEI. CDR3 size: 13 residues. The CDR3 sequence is CATHPLLREEQFF. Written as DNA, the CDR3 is TGTGCCACCCACCCGCTACTAAGGGAGGAGCAGTTCTTC.

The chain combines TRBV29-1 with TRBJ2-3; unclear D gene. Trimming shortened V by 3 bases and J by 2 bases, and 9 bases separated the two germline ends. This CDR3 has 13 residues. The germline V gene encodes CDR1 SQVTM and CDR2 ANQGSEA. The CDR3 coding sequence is TGCAGCGTTGAGCCCAGGCTCACAGATACGCAGTATTTT. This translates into CSVEPRLTDTQYF.

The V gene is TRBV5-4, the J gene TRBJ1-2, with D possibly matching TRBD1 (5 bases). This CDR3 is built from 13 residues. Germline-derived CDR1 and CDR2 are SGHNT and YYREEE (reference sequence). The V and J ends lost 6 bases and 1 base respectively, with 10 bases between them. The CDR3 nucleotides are TGTGCCAGCACAGGGTCGATTAACTATGGCTACACCTTC. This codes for CASTGSINYGYTF.

Here the CDR3 DNA reads TGTGCCAGCAGCCCTCGGACTAGCGGGACAGATACGCAGTATTTT. Its protein is CASSPRTSGTDTQYF. The genes are TRBV6-5 and TRBJ2-3; TRBD2 matches at 11 bases. The CDR3 is 15 amino acids. CDR1 is MNHEY, CDR2 SVGAGI, per germline. The trim removed 6 bases at V and 3 bases at J, leaving 5 bases unmatched.

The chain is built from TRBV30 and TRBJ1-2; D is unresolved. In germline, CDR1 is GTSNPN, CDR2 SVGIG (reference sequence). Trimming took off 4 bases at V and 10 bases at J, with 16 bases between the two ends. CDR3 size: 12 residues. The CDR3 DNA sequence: TGTGCCTGGACCTTCCGAAAGGCGGACTACACCTTC. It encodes CAWTFRKADYTF.